Below are 12 T cell receptor beta chains sequenced from a single sample in a study of T-cell memory formation after mild COVID-19. TCRdb re-derived calls from the 5' RACE reads in MiXCR, one entry per CDR3 protein. Here the sample spans 450,000 or so distinct CDR3 sequences, around a quarter being singletons. Sequencing input: PBMCs or a T cell subset sorted from them (not recorded which). These receptors were obtained from an adult woman who had mild COVID-19 (a few samples of this study predate the infection). Cell type and time point are not known.

This chain uses TRBV12-3 or TRBV12-4 with TRBJ2-5, with 7 bases fitting TRBD2. The V and J ends lost 2 bases and 5 bases, in that order; junction bases with no gene match: 2. The CDR3 covers 13 residues. The CDR3 region is CASSLSSGETQYF. The CDR3 DNA is TGTGCCAGCAGTTTATCTAGCGGTGAGACCCAGTACTTC.

The chain recombines TRBV7-2 with TRBJ2-3, with TRBD1 identical over 9 bases. Trimming cost V 1 base and J 4 bases; bases outside gene matches: 6. Looked up from germline, CDR1 is SGHTA and CDR2 is FQGNSA. The CDR3 spans 16 residues. The chain's CDR3 is CASSLVWDRVSDTQYF. Here the CDR3 DNA reads TGTGCCAGCAGCTTAGTATGGGACAGGGTGTCAGATACGCAGTATTTT.

This clonotype appeared a few times. CDR3 residues: CASSLESERYEQYF. CDR3 DNA sequence: TGTGCCAGCAGCTTAGAGAGTGAGCGCTACGAGCAGTACTTC. The gene calls are TRBV7-6 and TRBJ2-7; D is unresolved. Germline V gene data show CDR1 as SGHVS and CDR2 as FNYEAQ. The CDR3 is 14 amino acids. V lost 1 base, J lost 3 bases, and 10 bases lay in between. Based on the CDR3 plus reference TRBV7-6 and TRBJ2-7, the full variable domain is GAGVSQSPRYKVTKRGQDVALRCDPISGHVSLYWYRQALGQGPEFLTYFNYEAQQDKSGLPNDRFSAERPEGSISTLTIQRTEQRDSAMYRCASSLESERYEQYFGPGTRLTVT.

In its sample, this clonotype was seen a few times. J is TRBJ1-5 and V is TRBV3-1, with 7 bases lining up with TRBD1. The CDR3 sequence is 14 residues long. Germline V gene data show CDR1 as LGHDT and CDR2 as YNNKEL (reference sequence). V shed 4 bases, J shed 4 bases, and the junction held 4 bases outside the gene matches. In DNA form, the CDR3 reads TGTGCCAGCAGCCGAGGACAGGTGAATCAGCCCCAGCATTTT. Encoded protein: CASSRGQVNQPQHF.

V and J are TRBV20-1 and TRBJ1-2; tentative D call: TRBD1 (5 bases). The CDR3 consists of 18 residues. Deletions cut 3 bases from V and 3 bases from J, with 26 bases between. Germline-derived CDR1 and CDR2 are DFQATT and SNEGSKA (reference sequence). The CDR3 sequence is CSASWQGPRPKTYYGYTF. As DNA, the CDR3 is TGCAGTGCTAGTTGGCAGGGTCCGAGGCCTAAAACATACTATGGCTACACCTTC.

Only a few counts were recorded for this clonotype. The rearrangement links TRBV2 to TRBJ1-1; TRBD1 matches at 9 bases. Trimming cost V 7 bases and J 1 base; bases outside gene matches: 4. CDR1 is SNHLY and CDR2 is FYNNEI in the germline V gene. The CDR3 is 14 amino acids. CDR3 bases: TGTGCCAGCAATGGACAGGGGACGAACACTGAAGCTTTCTTT. It translates to CASNGQGTNTEAFF.

The chain joins TRBV20-1 to TRBJ2-3; 11 positions match TRBD2. CDR1 DFQATT and CDR2 SNEGSKA come from the germline V gene (reference sequence). The junction had 7 bases not matched to a gene; V was cut back by 5 bases and J by 0 bases. The CDR3 is 16 amino acids. The CDR3 DNA follows: TGCAGTGCTCAAGATAGGACTAGCGGGAGCACAGATACGCAGTATTTT. Translating it yields CSAQDRTSGSTDTQYF.

V usage is TRBV20-1 and J usage is TRBJ2-7; D is unresolved. The CDR3 sequence is 13 residues long. V was cut by 1 base and J by 0 bases, with 7 bases left in between. Germline values: CDR1 DFQATT, CDR2 SNEGSKA (reference sequence). In nucleotides, the CDR3 is TGCAGTGCTAGAGGGACCGCCTCCTACGAGCAGTACTTC. Its protein product is CSARGTASYEQYF.

In its sample, this clonotype was seen a few times. This chain uses TRBV3-1 with TRBJ2-3, with D unclear. This CDR3 is 12 amino acids long. Trimming cost V 3 bases and J 4 bases, with 5 bases left between them. The V gene's germline CDR1 is LGHDT and CDR2 YNNKEL (reference sequence). The CDR3 DNA follows: TGTGCCAGCAGCCATTTTCCAGATACGCAGTATTTT. Its protein is CASSHFPDTQYF.

This clonotype appeared many times. This sequence joins TRBV5-5 and TRBJ2-3; D not certain. Trimming removed 0 bases from V and 1 base from J, with 12 bases in between. The CDR3 is 16 residues long. The germline V gene has CDR1 SGHKS and CDR2 YYEKEE (reference sequence). The CDR3 bases are TGTGCCAGCAGCTTGGTCAATCTGGTGGGCACAGATACGCAGTATTTT. It translates to CASSLVNLVGTDTQYF.

The rearrangement uses TRBV4-1 and TRBJ2-1; D is unclear. This CDR3 is 14 amino acids long. Germline CDR1 is MGHRA and CDR2 is YSYEKL. Trimming shortened V by 1 base and J by 9 bases, and 13 bases separated the two germline ends. For the CDR3, the DNA is TGCGCCAGCAGCCAAGGTCTAGTTAGTGGTGAGCAGTTCTTC. Its protein is CASSQGLVSGEQFF.

This chain uses TRBV27 with TRBJ2-7; 7 positions match TRBD2. Germline trimming cut 0 bases from V and 2 bases from J; bases unmatched to any gene: 7. The CDR3 is 16 residues long. Germline V lookup: CDR1 MNHEY, CDR2 SMNVEV (reference sequence). The CDR3: CASSLSGGGSPYEQYF. In nucleotides, the CDR3 is TGTGCCAGCAGTTTATCGGGGGGGGGATCCCCCTACGAGCAGTACTTC.